These 4 T cell receptor beta chains originate from one sample sequenced in a study of cytomegalovirus exposure and HLA in healthy donors. 60 Vbeta and 13 Jbeta primers were used in PCR. The assay was immunoSEQ multiplex PCR, and TCRdb's table has in-frame clones only and misses some. The table shows some 120,000 clones, with approximately 80% occurring only once. Sequencing was performed on PBMCs. These receptors all stem from a man aged 30-40 years in good health and CMV-seronegative.

The rearrangement joins TRBV19 to TRBJ2-6, with 7 bases lining up with TRBD1. Germline V gene lookup returns CDR1 LNHDA and CDR2 SQIVND (reference sequence). Germline trimming cut 6 bases from V and 0 bases from J; bases unmatched to any gene: 5. The CDR3 totals 16 residues. CDR3 in amino acids: CASRLGQSSGANVLTF. The DNA of the CDR3 is TGTGCCAGTAGACTGGGACAGAGCTCTGGGGCCAACGTCCTGACTTTC.

The chain recombines TRBV2 with TRBJ1-2, with 10 bases identical to TRBD1. The V segment lost 3 bases and the J segment 6 bases; nucleotides outside the gene matches: 7. The CDR3 runs 15 residues. Per germline, CDR1 SNHLY and CDR2 FYNNEI. The CDR3 coding sequence is TGTGCCAGCAGTGAGGGGACAGGGGTTGGTAATGGCTACACCTTC. Translating gives CASSEGTGVGNGYTF.

This clone has more than one count but fewer than ten. The sample contains more than one DNA sequence encoding this CDR3. The chain is built from TRBV5-1 and TRBJ2-7, with 11 positions matching TRBD1. There are 14 residues in the CDR3. The germline CDR1 and CDR2 sequences are SGHRS and YFSETQ. The V and J ends lost 4 bases and 2 bases, in that order; junction bases with no gene match: 2. This CDR3 reads CASSPGQGAYEQYF. As DNA, the CDR3 is TGCGCCAGCAGCCCGGGACAGGGGGCCTACGAGCAGTACTTC.

This chain joins TRBV15 and TRBJ1-4, with D possibly TRBD1 on 5 matching bases. Germline values: CDR1 LNHNV, CDR2 YYDKDF (reference sequence). The CDR3 is made up of 18 amino acids. V dropped 1 base and J dropped 0 bases, with 15 bases sitting between them. CDR3 amino acids: CATSRVDRRPATNEKLFF. The CDR3, as DNA: TGTGCCACCAGCAGAGTAGACAGACGACCCGCAACTAATGAAAAACTGTTTTTT.